The 4 T cell receptor beta chains below come from one sample, sequenced in a study of Ad26.COV2.S vaccination and SARS-CoV-2 variants. The assay was immunoSEQ multiplex PCR, and TCRdb's table has in-frame clones only and misses some. The sample carries about 470,000 clones, about nine tenths recorded once. Regarding treatment: roughly 19 received Ad26.COV2.S at low or high dose, single or two shots; 5 received placebo; per-sample allocation not given. Sampling was performed 63 days after the first vaccine or placebo injection. The source was peripheral blood, collected in a trial of Ad26.COV2.S vaccine versus placebo. The origin of the receptors is a person between 18 and 65 years old who received the Ad26.COV2.S COVID-19 vaccine or a placebo.

The chain links TRBV6-1 to TRBJ1-5, with unresolved D. V gave up 3 bases and J gave up 9 bases, with 12 bases separating them. In germline, CDR1 is MNHNS, CDR2 SASEGT. The CDR3 sequence is 13 residues long. CDR3 sequence: CASSDGRVGPQHF. The CDR3 bases are TGTGCCAGCAGTGACGGACGGGTTGGGCCCCAGCATTTT.

This rearrangement joins TRBV5-6 to TRBJ2-7, with a possible D match to TRBD2 (6 bases). Trimming shortened V by 0 bases and J by 2 bases, and 15 bases separated the two germline ends. Germline V gives CDR1 SGHDT, CDR2 YYEEEE. There are 16 residues in the CDR3. CDR3 residues: CASSLAGLARPYEQYF. The CDR3 DNA is TGTGCCAGCAGCTTGGCCGGGCTAGCGCGCCCCTACGAGCAGTACTTC.

The rearrangement links TRBV4-2 to TRBJ2-7; TRBD2 matches 10 bases. Germline V gene lookup returns CDR1 LGHNA and CDR2 YNFKEQ. J gave up 4 bases and V 4 bases, and 19 bases lay outside the gene matches. This CDR3 is 19 amino acids long. The CDR3 sequence is CASSLEKASGSVRVYEQYF. The CDR3, as DNA: TGTGCCAGCAGCCTAGAGAAGGCTAGCGGGAGTGTGAGGGTATACGAGCAGTACTTC.

V usage is TRBV18 and J usage is TRBJ2-2; possibly TRBD1 for D (5 bases). V lost 6 bases and J 0 bases, leaving 17 bases between the germline ends. CDR1 is KGHSH, CDR2 LQKENI, per germline. The CDR3 runs 17 residues. The CDR3 here is CASSLRTRSSNTGELFF. DNA of the CDR3: TGTGCCAGCTCTCTCCGGACACGAAGTTCGAACACCGGGGAGCTGTTTTTT.